This TCR beta chain derives from a study of circulating and synovial CD4+ cells in juvenile arthritis. The germline CDR1 and CDR2 sequences are SGHVS and FNYEAQ. The CDR3 runs 16 residues. The V gene end was trimmed by 0 bases and the J gene end by 7 bases; junction bases not matched to a gene: 8. Profiled with immunoSEQ multiplex PCR; TCRdb holds only in-frame clones, not every one. The sample lists about 30,000 clones; 93% were seen once. General study points: CPL versus bulk CD4 samples: T cell genome counts differed by at least an order of magnitude.

To note about this clone: The antigen is unknown.

The sequence was obtained from a human donor with juvenile idiopathic arthritis. The J gene is TRBJ2-3, the V gene TRBV7-6, with 9 bases fitting TRBD2. The source material was CD4+ T cells from blood. CDR3 nucleotides: TGTGCCAGCAGCTTAGCATCAGCGGGAGGTCCGTATACGCAGTATTTT. It encodes CASSLASAGGPYTQYF.